This TCR beta chain was retrieved from a study of response to subunit inactivated influenza vaccine. Trimming took 3 bases from V and 5 from J; bases not matched to a gene: 6. The CDR3 spans 16 residues. MiXCR was run by TCRdb on the RT-PCR reads, yielding one entry per CDR3 protein. The sample lists about 570,000 distinct CDR3 sequences; roughly 12% were seen once. This clonotype has at least ten counts. The same sample was also used in a study of T cells expressing NK-cell markers. That source notes: 5'RACE template switching with UMIs generated TCR beta cDNA. The study drew TCR beta repertoires from sorted CD3+CD56+NKG2C+, CD3+CD56+NKG2C- and CD3+CD56-NKG2C+ T cells. One of the eight sequenced donors was seronegative, whereas the other seven were HCMV-seropositive.

The sequence was obtained from a middle-aged man who received an inactivated influenza vaccine. The source was PBMCs from blood, collected on the day of vaccination. The chain has TRBV12-3 or TRBV12-4 and TRBJ2-2; TRBD2 matches at 10 bases. The CDR3, as DNA: TGTGCCAGCAGTTTGCAGCGGGGGGGCCAAACCGGGGAGCTGTTTTTT. It yields the protein CASSLQRGGQTGELFF.